Each of the 28 T cell receptor beta chains below was sequenced from the same sample in a study of CD8 T cells in Susac syndrome. Random hexamers primed reverse transcription of about 0.5 to 1 ug RNA. TCRdb analysed the immunoSEQ multiplex PCR reads with MiXCR anew, one entry per CDR3 protein. This sample has some 52,000 distinct CDR3 sequences, with just over 90% found just once. Material for sequencing was CD8+ T cells from PBMCs. Source of these receptors: a human donor with multiple sclerosis.

The chain combines TRBV2 with TRBJ2-1, with 8 bases fitting TRBD2. V was clipped by 8 bases and J by 11 bases; unmatched bases: 11. This CDR3 is built from 13 residues. CDR1 is SNHLY, CDR2 FYNNEI, per germline. DNA of the CDR3: TGTGCCAGCTTAGCGGGGATCACAATGAAGCAGTTCTTC. Its protein is CASLAGITMKQFF. Based on the CDR3 plus reference TRBV2 and TRBJ2-1, the full variable domain is EPEVTQTPSHQVTQMGQEVILRCVPISNHLYFYWYRQILGQKVEFLVSFYNNEISEKSEIFDDQFSVERPDGSNFTLKIRSTKLEDSAMYFCASLAGITMKQFFGPGTRLTVL.

The CDR3 protein is CASSSRETQYF. Here the CDR3 DNA reads TGTGCCAGCAGCTCGCGAGAGACCCAGTACTTC. The chain employs TRBV7-9 and TRBJ2-5, with D uncertain. Germline V gene sequence: CDR1 SEHNR, CDR2 FQNEAQ (reference sequence). Trimming pared 4 bases from V and 4 bases from J, leaving 4 bases between. This CDR3 has 11 residues.

The genes are TRBV18 and TRBJ1-4; no firm D call. This CDR3 comprises 13 residues. V lost 3 bases, J lost 7 bases, and 9 bases lay in between. CDR1 KGHSH and CDR2 LQKENI come from the germline V gene. DNA of the CDR3: TGTGCCAGCTCACCGGAGTTATTTGAAAAACTGTTTTTT. Encoded protein: CASSPELFEKLFF.

V and J are TRBV4-3 and TRBJ2-7, with 9 bases matching TRBD1. V gave up 0 bases and J gave up 1 base; unmatched junction bases: 7. This CDR3 contains 17 residues. CDR1 and CDR2 from the germline V gene are LGHNA and YSLEER. CDR3: CASSQDSVGTGSYEQYF. In nucleotides, the CDR3 is TGCGCCAGCAGCCAAGATTCGGTCGGGACAGGGTCCTACGAGCAGTACTTC.

V is TRBV19 and J is TRBJ2-7; a weak D match, TRBD1 (6 bases). Between the trimmed V and J ends, which lost 0 bases and 0 bases, there was a span of 12 bases. The CDR3 spans 16 residues. The germline V gene encodes CDR1 LNHDA and CDR2 SQIVND (reference sequence). This CDR3 is CASSIDLGTTSYEQYF. The DNA of the CDR3 is TGTGCCAGTAGTATAGATCTGGGGACAACCTCCTACGAGCAGTACTTC. Combining the CDR3 with reference TRBV19 and TRBJ2-7 gives the whole variable domain DGGITQSPKYLFRKEGQNVTLSCEQNLNHDAMYWYRQDPGQGLRLIYYSQIVNDFQKGDIAEGYSVSREKKESFPLTVTSAQKNPTAFYLCASSIDLGTTSYEQYFGPGTRLTVT.

The V and J genes are TRBV7-8 and TRBJ1-4; D is undetermined. V was pared by 5 bases and J by 8 bases, with 21 bases between. From germline, CDR1 is SGHVS and CDR2 FQNEAQ. The CDR3 runs to 16 residues. The CDR3 loop is CASSTGPLLAGEKLFF. The CDR3 DNA reads as TGTGCCAGCAGCACTGGTCCCCTCCTGGCGGGCGAAAAACTGTTTTTT.

The chain uses TRBV9 and TRBJ1-2; 11 positions match TRBD1. The CDR3 runs 15 residues. The V and J ends lost 4 bases and 4 bases, in that order; junction bases with no gene match: 6. Germline V lookup: CDR1 SGDLS, CDR2 YYNGEE. The CDR3 spells CASSPTGQGVYGYTF. The CDR3 DNA is TGTGCCAGCAGCCCCACGGGACAGGGGGTCTATGGCTACACCTTC.

This sequence joins TRBV4-3 and TRBJ2-3; perhaps TRBD2 as D (5 bases). V was shortened by 1 base and J by 3 bases, with 20 bases between the two germline ends. CDR3 length: 18 residues. Germline V gives CDR1 LGHNA, CDR2 YSLEER. CDR3 coding DNA: TGCGCCAGCAGCCAAGGACTCGGACTCCCAACCGCGACAGATACGCAGTATTTT. This codes for CASSQGLGLPTATDTQYF.

The rearrangement joins TRBV27 to TRBJ1-1; the D is unclear. Germline V lookup: CDR1 MNHEY, CDR2 SMNVEV (reference sequence). CDR3 length: 12 amino acids. The V and J ends lost 3 bases and 8 bases respectively, with 10 bases between them. Here the CDR3 reads CASSFHSGEAFF. CDR3 coding DNA: TGTGCCAGCAGTTTCCATTCGGGCGAAGCTTTCTTT.

The chain links TRBV7-8 to TRBJ2-2; D could derive from TRBD1 or TRBD2 (5 bases each). V dropped 0 bases and J dropped 4 bases, with 18 bases sitting between them. The germline gives CDR1 SGHVS, CDR2 FQNEAQ. CDR3 size: 18 residues. The CDR3 DNA reads as TGTGCCAGCAGCTTAGCGCTTACGGGGCCTCGGAGCACCGGGGAGCTGTTTTTT. Translated, it gives CASSLALTGPRSTGELFF.

This chain joins TRBV6-1 and TRBJ1-1; 12 bases line up with TRBD1. Germline V gene sequence: CDR1 MNHNS, CDR2 SASEGT. This CDR3 has 15 residues. Unmatched junction bases numbered 5, after V lost 9 bases and J lost 0 bases. This chain's CDR3 is CASPGTGGLNTEAFF. DNA of the CDR3: TGTGCCAGTCCCGGGACAGGGGGCTTGAACACTGAAGCTTTCTTT.

The chain couples TRBV24-1 to TRBJ2-7; D possibly corresponds to TRBD2 (6 bases). Germline lookup yields CDR1 KGHDR and CDR2 SFDVKD. The V and J ends lost 3 bases and 8 bases respectively, with 13 bases between them. This CDR3 spans 13 amino acids. The CDR3 coding sequence is TGTGCCACCAGTGATCTGACGGGGAGGAAGCAGTACTTC. Its translation: CATSDLTGRKQYF.

The rearrangement joins TRBV7-9 to TRBJ2-5; 7 bases match TRBD2. V lost 7 bases to trimming and J lost 1 base; unmatched junction nucleotides: 15. The CDR3 sequence is 17 residues long. CDR1 SEHNR and CDR2 FQNEAQ come from the germline V gene (reference sequence). CDR3 coding DNA: TGTGCCAGCAACCAAGGGGACTACCTCCTATCCCAAGAGACCCAGTACTTC. This gives the protein CASNQGDYLLSQETQYF.

This chain connects TRBV14 to TRBJ2-5; no firm D call. The CDR3 covers 15 residues. In germline, CDR1 is SGHDN, CDR2 FVKESK. Trimming pared 2 bases from V and 1 base from J, leaving 11 bases between. As DNA, the CDR3 is TGTGCCAGCAGCCAAAGGGCCGGAGCCCAAGAGACCCAGTACTTC. Protein sequence: CASSQRAGAQETQYF.

CDR3 sequence reads: CASSLAYGAIGTDTQYF. As DNA, the CDR3 is TGTGCCAGCAGCTTGGCCTATGGGGCCATAGGCACAGATACGCAGTATTTT. The chain carries TRBV5-6 and TRBJ2-3, with D possibly being TRBD1 (5 bases). The CDR3 covers 17 residues. Germline CDR1 SGHDT, CDR2 YYEEEE. V lost 0 bases and J lost 1, with 15 bases in between. Using reference TRBV5-6 and TRBJ2-3 for the parts outside the CDR3, the full variable domain is DAGVTQSPTHLIKTRGQQVTLRCSPKSGHDTVSWYQQALGQGPQFIFQYYEEEERQRGNFPDRFSGHQFPNYSSELNVNALLLGDSALYLCASSLAYGAIGTDTQYFGPGTRLTVL.

In DNA form, the CDR3 reads TGTGCCAGCAGATTCAGGGGACGGTGGAGTGGCTACACCTTC. It codes for CASRFRGRWSGYTF. The chain has TRBV6-5 and TRBJ1-2; TRBD1 is a possible D gene (6 bases). The CDR3 covers 14 residues. Trimming removed 6 bases from V and 7 bases from J, with 18 bases in between. Germline CDR1 is MNHEY and CDR2 is SVGAGI.

V and J are TRBV2 and TRBJ1-1, with D hard to call. The CDR3 length is 13 residues. Germline V gene sequence: CDR1 SNHLY, CDR2 FYNNEI. Trimming cost V 4 bases and J 4 bases, with 10 bases left between them. The CDR3 bases are TGTGCCAGCAGTGTAGGAAGAGGCACTGAAGCTTTCTTT. Amino acid sequence: CASSVGRGTEAFF. The full variable domain, its missing parts supplied by reference TRBV2 and TRBJ1-1, is EPEVTQTPSHQVTQMGQEVILRCVPISNHLYFYWYRQILGQKVEFLVSFYNNEISEKSEIFDDQFSVERPDGSNFTLKIRSTKLEDSAMYFCASSVGRGTEAFFGQGTRLTVV.

The rearrangement links TRBV27 to TRBJ1-1; D unclear. CDR3 size: 14 residues. The V end was cut by 1 base, the J end by 5 bases, with 11 bases between. Germline CDR1 and CDR2: MNHEY and SMNVEV (reference sequence). CDR3 in amino acids: CASSLWVGRTEAFF. CDR3 DNA sequence: TGTGCCAGCAGTTTATGGGTCGGAAGGACTGAAGCTTTCTTT.

The chain has TRBV30 and TRBJ1-5; the D gene is possibly TRBD1 (5 bases). V lost 2 bases to trimming and J lost 5 bases, with 22 bases between them. This CDR3 spans 17 amino acids. The germline V gene encodes CDR1 GTSNPN and CDR2 SVGIG (reference sequence). DNA of the CDR3: TGTGCCTGGAGTCCGGGATGGCGGGACCACGGGGATCAGCCCCAGCATTTT. Translated: CAWSPGWRDHGDQPQHF. Based on the CDR3 plus reference TRBV30 and TRBJ1-5, the full variable domain is SQTIHQWPATLVQPVGSPLSLECTVEGTSNPNLYWYRQAAGRGLQLLFYSVGIGQISSEVPQNLSASRPQDRQFILSSKKLLLSDSGFYLCAWSPGWRDHGDQPQHFGDGTRLSIL.

V gene TRBV27 combines with J gene TRBJ2-2; 11 bases are a match to TRBD2. This CDR3 comprises 20 residues. Germline V lookup: CDR1 MNHEY, CDR2 SMNVEV (reference sequence). Losses at the gene ends were 2 bases for V and 0 bases for J; bases not matched to a gene: 11. CDR3 sequence (DNA): TGTGCCAGCAGTTTAGTCGATGGTAGCGGGGGGGCACCGAACACCGGGGAGCTGTTTTTT. Protein: CASSLVDGSGGAPNTGELFF.

V and J are TRBV19 and TRBJ2-7, with 7 bases matching TRBD1. J was trimmed by 2 bases and V by 3 bases; bases with no gene match: 4. Germline V gene lookup returns CDR1 LNHDA and CDR2 SQIVND (reference sequence). This CDR3 spans 14 amino acids. The DNA of the CDR3 is TGTGCCAGTAGTATCGGGCAGGGGGCCTACGAGCAGTACTTC. It is translated as CASSIGQGAYEQYF.

V usage is TRBV6-5 and J usage is TRBJ1-1; D gene unclear. The V and J ends lost 4 bases and 0 bases respectively, with 12 bases between them. This CDR3 comprises 15 residues. Germline assignment: CDR1 MNHEY and CDR2 SVGAGI. CDR3 bases: TGTGCCAGCAGTTTGACTCACAGACTGAACACTGAAGCTTTCTTT. It yields the protein CASSLTHRLNTEAFF.

This clonotype showed up just once. The chain employs TRBV11-1 and TRBJ2-1; 9 bases match TRBD1. Germline V gives CDR1 SGHAT, CDR2 FQDESV (reference sequence). V dropped 1 base and J dropped 2; count of bases not matched to a gene: 3. The length of the CDR3 is 16 residues. The CDR3 nucleotides read TGTGCCAGCAGCTTAGTATGGGACAGGGCCTACAATGAGCAGTTCTTC. It encodes CASSLVWDRAYNEQFF.

This chain connects TRBV25-1 to TRBJ2-7, with D perhaps TRBD1 (6 bases). The CDR3 runs to 12 residues. V was clipped by 6 bases and J by 0 bases, with 6 bases between them. The germline V gene has CDR1 MGHDK and CDR2 SYGVNS. CDR3 bases: TGTGCCAGCAGACAGGGCTCCTACGAGCAGTACTTC. Protein product: CASRQGSYEQYF.

This chain joins TRBV28 and TRBJ1-5; weak D call: TRBD1 (5 bases). Trimming removed 6 bases from V and 1 base from J, with 16 bases in between. The CDR3 contains 16 residues. Germline V gene lookup returns CDR1 MDHEN and CDR2 SYDVKM. The CDR3 DNA is TGTGCCAGCAGCCCCATCCAGGGAAGGAGCAATCAGCCCCAGCATTTT. Its protein is CASSPIQGRSNQPQHF.

The rearrangement links TRBV10-3 to TRBJ2-7; D is possibly TRBD2 (7 bases). The length of the CDR3 is 14 residues. In germline, CDR1 is ENHRY, CDR2 SYGVKD. Trimming took off 10 bases at V and 0 bases at J, with 16 bases between the two ends. CDR3 protein: CATGGSYRSYEQYF. DNA of the CDR3: TGTGCCACGGGGGGCTCCTATCGCTCCTACGAGCAGTACTTC.

V usage is TRBV5-1 and J usage is TRBJ1-1; D is possibly TRBD1 (5 bases). The CDR3 loop spans 13 amino acids. V lost 1 base and J 6 bases, leaving 10 bases between the germline ends. Per germline, CDR1 SGHRS and CDR2 YFSETQ. The CDR3: CASSLRGEAEAFF. CDR3 nucleotides: TGCGCCAGCAGCTTGAGAGGGGAAGCTGAAGCTTTCTTT.

The J gene is TRBJ1-1, the V gene TRBV7-9; possible D gene TRBD1, 6 bases. Trimming shortened V by 5 bases and J by 8 bases, and 12 bases separated the two germline ends. The CDR3 has 12 amino acids. Germline assignment: CDR1 SEHNR and CDR2 FQNEAQ (reference sequence). CDR3 region: CASSHGTPEAFF. The CDR3 coding sequence is TGTGCCAGCAGCCATGGGACACCAGAAGCTTTCTTT.